The next 30 T cell receptor beta chains were all read from a single sample in a study of blood T cell repertoires in COVID-19. Generated by immunoSEQ multiplex PCR, the TCRdb table keeps only in-frame clones and is missing some. The table shows approximately 250,000 clones, with roughly 90% occurring only once. The sequenced sample was PBMCs or T cells enriched from blood (not recorded which). All receptors come from a man aged 35-49 years who had been exposed to COVID-19.

The gene calls are TRBV3-1 (or the pseudogene TRBV3-2) and TRBJ1-2; 11 positions match TRBD1. Looked up from germline, CDR1 is LGHDT and CDR2 is YNNKEL (reference sequence). The J segment lost 7 bases and the V segment lost 4 bases, leaving 5 bases of the junction unmatched. The CDR3 is 14 residues long. In nucleotides, the CDR3 is TGTGCCAGCAGCCCCCGGACAGGGGGCCCTGGCTACACCTTC. The encoded protein is CASSPRTGGPGYTF.

The chain joins TRBV28 to TRBJ2-7; the D gene is possibly TRBD1 (6 bases). The CDR3 totals 12 residues. Deletions cut 6 bases from V and 3 bases from J, with 9 bases between. CDR1 MDHEN and CDR2 SYDVKM come from the germline V gene. CDR3 amino acids: CASSLTGYEQYF. CDR3 nucleotide sequence: TGTGCCAGCAGCCTGACAGGCTACGAGCAGTACTTC.

This clone appeared once. The V gene is TRBV2, the J gene TRBJ1-2; D remains ambiguous. CDR3 length equals 12 residues. The germline V gene encodes CDR1 SNHLY and CDR2 FYNNEI. Deletions cut 9 bases from V and 10 bases from J, with 18 bases between. The CDR3 loop is CARRRSTTDYTF. In DNA, the CDR3 is TGTGCCAGGAGGCGAAGCACCACGGACTACACCTTC. The full variable domain, in which reference TRBV2 and TRBJ1-2 provide the parts outside the CDR3, is EPEVTQTPSHQVTQMGQEVILRCVPISNHLYFYWYRQILGQKVEFLVSFYNNEISEKSEIFDDQFSVERPDGSNFTLKIRSTKLEDSAMYFCARRRSTTDYTFGSGTRLTVV.

V usage is TRBV28 and J usage is TRBJ2-3, with 10 bases that match TRBD1. The trim removed 4 bases at V and 4 bases at J, leaving 5 bases unmatched. Germline V gene data show CDR1 as MDHEN and CDR2 as SYDVKM. CDR3 length: 15 amino acids. The CDR3 DNA reads as TGTGCCAGCAGTTGGGGACAGGGGCTCCCAGATACGCAGTATTTT. Translating gives CASSWGQGLPDTQYF.

This chain uses TRBV27 with TRBJ1-6; D is unclear. V lost 3 bases and J 6 bases, leaving 12 bases between the germline ends. Germline V CDR1 and CDR2: MNHEY, SMNVEV (reference sequence). The CDR3 length is 15 residues. CDR3 nucleotides: TGTGCCAGCAGTTTGACAAAATTGGGTAATTCACCCCTCCACTTT. Protein: CASSLTKLGNSPLHF.

The gene calls are TRBV5-6 and TRBJ2-1, with 9 bases identical to TRBD2. The CDR3 runs to 18 residues. V lost 0 bases, J lost 2 bases, and 9 bases stayed unmatched. Per germline, CDR1 SGHDT and CDR2 YYEEEE. CDR3 sequence reads: CASSLAPQASGTYNEQFF. CDR3 sequence (DNA): TGTGCCAGCAGCTTGGCCCCACAGGCTAGCGGGACCTACAATGAGCAGTTCTTC.

V is TRBV4-2 and J is TRBJ2-7; 11 bases map to TRBD1. The V gene end was trimmed by 3 bases and the J gene end by 4 bases; junction bases not matched to a gene: 5. Per the germline V gene, CDR1 is LGHNA and CDR2 is YNFKEQ. This CDR3 contains 15 residues. The CDR3 DNA sequence: TGTGCCAGCAGCCAGCCGGGGGACAGGGGGTACGAGCAGTACTTC. It codes for CASSQPGDRGYEQYF.

The chain combines TRBV6-5 with TRBJ1-5, with TRBD1 as a possible D gene (5 bases). V lost 5 bases and J lost 5, with 13 bases in between. The CDR3 contains 14 residues. Germline CDR1 reads MNHEY; CDR2 reads SVGAGI. The CDR3 DNA is TGTGCCAGCAGTCCTGGGGGGGAGGATCAGCCCCAGCATTTT. It is translated as CASSPGGEDQPQHF.

The V gene is TRBV4-1, the J gene TRBJ1-1; D is uncertain. The germline V gene has CDR1 MGHRA and CDR2 YSYEKL. V lost 0 bases, J lost 1 base, and 9 bases lay in between. This CDR3 is built from 15 residues. CDR3 loop: CASSQDRVANTEAFF. The DNA for the CDR3 is TGCGCCAGCAGCCAAGATCGGGTCGCGAACACTGAAGCTTTCTTT.

The gene calls are TRBV6-1 and TRBJ1-5; D is uncertain. From germline, CDR1 is MNHNS and CDR2 SASEGT. V was shortened by 0 bases and J by 4 bases, with 4 bases between the two germline ends. The CDR3 is 13 amino acids. The CDR3, as DNA: TGTGCCAGCAGTGAAGCTCGGAATCAGCCCCAGCATTTT. Translated: CASSEARNQPQHF.

The chain employs TRBV13 and TRBJ1-2, with TRBD1 matching over 8 bases. Germline V gene data show CDR1 as PRHDT and CDR2 as FYEKMQ (reference sequence). The CDR3 covers 15 residues. V lost 6 bases to trimming and J lost 0 bases; unmatched junction nucleotides: 6. The DNA of the CDR3 is TGTGCCAGCAGTGACAGGGGCTCGTCTAACTATGGCTACACCTTC. This codes for CASSDRGSSNYGYTF. The variable domain in full, completed from reference TRBV13 and TRBJ1-2, reads AAGVIQSPRHLIKEKRETATLKCYPIPRHDTVYWYQQGPGQDPQFLISFYEKMQSDKGSIPDRFSAQQFSDYHSELNMSSLELGDSALYFCASSDRGSSNYGYTFGSGTRLTVV.

The chain carries TRBV11-2 and TRBJ2-7, with 7 bases that match TRBD2. The CDR3 is 15 residues long. J lost 1 base, V lost 4 bases, and 7 bases had no gene match. Germline V gives CDR1 SGHAT, CDR2 FQNNGV. CDR3 in amino acids: CASSSEPGLSYEQYF. The CDR3 DNA is TGTGCCAGCAGCTCAGAACCGGGACTATCCTACGAGCAGTACTTC.

The J gene is TRBJ2-7, the V gene TRBV29-1; TRBD1 matches 8 bases. In germline, CDR1 is SQVTM, CDR2 ANQGSEA. The CDR3 extends over 13 amino acids. V dropped 6 bases and J dropped 2; count of bases not matched to a gene: 6. The CDR3 here is CSVDGQGAYEQYF. The CDR3 DNA is TGCAGCGTCGATGGACAGGGAGCCTACGAGCAGTACTTC.

The V and J genes are TRBV9 and TRBJ1-6, with D possibly TRBD1 on 6 matching bases. The CDR3 has 15 residues. The V and J ends lost 4 bases and 10 bases respectively, with 18 bases between them. CDR1 and CDR2 (germline): SGDLS, YYNGEE. The CDR3 protein is CASSPDQGGRSPLHF. As DNA, the CDR3 is TGTGCCAGCAGCCCCGATCAAGGGGGAAGGTCACCCCTCCACTTT.

The chain combines TRBV15 with TRBJ2-3; no clear D. Deletions cut 1 base from V and 2 bases from J, with 10 bases between. The CDR3 runs 15 residues. The germline gives CDR1 LNHNV, CDR2 YYDKDF (reference sequence). The CDR3: CATSRAGVFTDTQYF. CDR3 bases: TGTGCCACCAGCAGAGCTGGAGTATTCACAGATACGCAGTATTTT.

The rearrangement links TRBV28 to TRBJ1-3, with D possibly matching TRBD1 (6 bases). Trimming pared 2 bases from V and 4 bases from J, leaving 15 bases between. The CDR3 sequence is 16 residues long. Germline loops: CDR1 MDHEN, CDR2 SYDVKM. The CDR3 DNA is TGTGCCAGCAGTTTACTTCGGGGGGCTTGGGGAAACACCATATATTTT. Its protein product is CASSLLRGAWGNTIYF.

This CDR3 is CASSSRPGGYFPGELFF. In nucleotides, the CDR3 is TGTGCCAGCAGCTCACGCCCAGGGGGCTACTTCCCCGGGGAGCTGTTTTTT. The rearrangement links TRBV11-2 to TRBJ2-2; the match to TRBD1 covers 8 bases. The CDR3 has 17 residues. The germline V gene has CDR1 SGHAT and CDR2 FQNNGV. V gave up 4 bases and J gave up 6 bases; unmatched junction bases: 13.

The chain couples TRBV27 to TRBJ1-5, with D unclear. Germline CDR1 reads MNHEY; CDR2 reads SMNVEV (reference sequence). The germline V and J ends were trimmed by 6 bases and 7 bases, with 22 bases remaining between them. CDR3 length: 16 amino acids. The CDR3 sequence: CASRSIIPGSGQPQHF. Here the CDR3 DNA reads TGTGCCAGCAGGTCAATAATTCCGGGGTCTGGACAGCCCCAGCATTTT.

The chain has TRBV30 and TRBJ1-4; D possibly corresponds to TRBD1 (6 bases). The CDR3 extends over 11 amino acids. Germline V gene lookup returns CDR1 GTSNPN and CDR2 SVGIG (reference sequence). Trimming removed 2 bases from V and 8 bases from J, with 6 bases in between. The CDR3 coding sequence is TGTGCCTGGAGTACAGGGGAAAAACTGTTTTTT. Protein sequence: CAWSTGEKLFF.

The chain recombines TRBV28 with TRBJ1-6; D gene uncertain. The CDR3 sequence is 12 residues long. Germline V gene data show CDR1 as MDHEN and CDR2 as SYDVKM. V was trimmed by 6 bases and J by 7 bases, leaving 7 bases between them. The CDR3 sequence is CASRGPNSPLHF. Written as DNA, the CDR3 is TGTGCCAGCAGGGGCCCGAATTCACCCCTCCACTTT.

The genes are TRBV7-2 and TRBJ2-1; TRBD2 aligns across 11 bases. This CDR3 region has 15 residues. J was trimmed by 9 bases and V by 1 base; bases with no gene match: 5. CDR1 is SGHTA, CDR2 FQGNSA, per germline. The CDR3 DNA follows: TGTGCCAGCAGCTTAGTGACTAGCGGGACTGGTGAGCAGTTCTTC. It is translated as CASSLVTSGTGEQFF.

The J gene is TRBJ1-2, the V gene TRBV6-5, with 7 bases matching TRBD1. Unmatched junction bases numbered 14, after V lost 6 bases and J lost 10 bases. This CDR3 spans 14 amino acids. Germline values: CDR1 MNHEY, CDR2 SVGAGI. The CDR3 sequence is CASRETGRSRNYTF. For the CDR3, the DNA is TGTGCCAGCAGAGAGACAGGGCGCTCTAGGAACTACACCTTC.

This chain links TRBV28 with TRBJ1-5; D is unclear. CDR1 MDHEN and CDR2 SYDVKM come from the germline V gene. Trimming removed 7 bases from V and 4 bases from J, with 11 bases in between. The CDR3 runs to 13 residues. The DNA of the CDR3 is TGTGCCAGCACCCAGTTCGCTAATCAGCCCCAGCATTTT. Its translation: CASTQFANQPQHF.

The gene calls are TRBV28 and TRBJ1-5, with 9 bases aligning to TRBD1. Germline V lookup: CDR1 MDHEN, CDR2 SYDVKM. This CDR3 is built from 15 residues. V lost 8 bases and J lost 4; bases outside the gene matches: 9. In nucleotides, the CDR3 is TGTGCCAGCCAAAAATCCGGGACAGGGAATCAGCCCCAGCATTTT. Translating gives CASQKSGTGNQPQHF. The full variable domain, its missing parts supplied by reference TRBV28 and TRBJ1-5, is DVKVTQSSRYLVKRTGEKVFLECVQDMDHENMFWYRQDPGLGLRLIYFSYDVKMKEKGDIPEGYSVSREKKERFSLILESASTNQTSMYLCASQKSGTGNQPQHFGDGTRLSIL.

DNA for the CDR3: TGTGCCACCAGTGATTGGACAGGGGCGGAAGCTTTCTTT. Its translation: CATSDWTGAEAFF. V usage is TRBV24-1 and J usage is TRBJ1-1, with 9 bases fitting TRBD1. Germline lookup yields CDR1 KGHDR and CDR2 SFDVKD. There are 13 residues in the CDR3. The V gene end was trimmed by 2 bases and the J gene end by 8 bases; junction bases not matched to a gene: 2.

The gene calls are TRBV4-1 and TRBJ2-4, with TRBD1 as a possible D gene (7 bases). The germline V and J ends were trimmed by 0 bases and 5 bases, with 17 bases remaining between them. Germline assignment: CDR1 MGHRA and CDR2 YSYEKL. The CDR3 loop spans 17 amino acids. The CDR3 bases are TGCGCCAGCAGCCAAGATCCAGGCAGGGGGGTCCAAAACATTCAGTACTTC. Translating it yields CASSQDPGRGVQNIQYF.

CDR3 sequence (DNA): TGTGCCAGCAGGAATCGACAGGGTCTCCGGTCACCCCTCCACTTT. Translating gives CASRNRQGLRSPLHF. This chain links TRBV6-4 with TRBJ1-6; 7 positions agree with TRBD1. The CDR3 totals 15 residues. Germline CDR1 MRHNA, CDR2 SNTAGT. V trimming: 6 bases; J trimming: 10 bases; junction bases outside the gene matches: 12.

The chain employs TRBV30 and TRBJ1-3, with 7 bases identical to TRBD1. CDR1 GTSNPN and CDR2 SVGIG come from the germline V gene (reference sequence). There are 15 residues in the CDR3. V lost 0 bases to trimming and J lost 2 bases; unmatched junction nucleotides: 4. This CDR3 reads CAWSVEGAPGNTIYF. CDR3 DNA sequence: TGTGCCTGGAGTGTAGAGGGGGCGCCTGGAAACACCATATATTTT.

The table lists this clone with a few counts. This sequence joins TRBV6-5 and TRBJ2-7, with a weak D call TRBD2 (6 bases). The length of the CDR3 is 14 residues. Germline CDR1 reads MNHEY; CDR2 reads SVGAGI. V lost 5 bases and J lost 3, with 14 bases in between. The DNA of the CDR3 is TGTGCCAGCAGTACAACGGGACTTCTCTACGAGCAGTACTTC. Amino acids: CASSTTGLLYEQYF.

The chain carries TRBV9 and TRBJ2-1, with D possibly being TRBD2 (6 bases). Germline values: CDR1 SGDLS, CDR2 YYNGEE. The CDR3 extends over 14 amino acids. V lost 1 base, J lost 9 bases, and 14 bases lay in between. The CDR3: CASSVSGSNGEQFF. For the CDR3, the DNA is TGTGCCAGCAGCGTATCCGGGAGTAATGGTGAGCAGTTCTTC.